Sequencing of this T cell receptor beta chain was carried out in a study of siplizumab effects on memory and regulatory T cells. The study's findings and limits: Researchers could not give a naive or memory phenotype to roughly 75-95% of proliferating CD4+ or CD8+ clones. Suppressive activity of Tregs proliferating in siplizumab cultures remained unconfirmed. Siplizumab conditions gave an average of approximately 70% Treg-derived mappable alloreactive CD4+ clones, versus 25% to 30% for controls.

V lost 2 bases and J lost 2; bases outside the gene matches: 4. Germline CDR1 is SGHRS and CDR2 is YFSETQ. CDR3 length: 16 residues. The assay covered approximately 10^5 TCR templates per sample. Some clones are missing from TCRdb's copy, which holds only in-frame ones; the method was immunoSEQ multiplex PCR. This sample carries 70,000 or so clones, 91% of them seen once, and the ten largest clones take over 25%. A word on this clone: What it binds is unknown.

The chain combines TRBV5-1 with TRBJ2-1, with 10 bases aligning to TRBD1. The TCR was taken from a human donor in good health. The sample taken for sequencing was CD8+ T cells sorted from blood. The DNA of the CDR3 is TGCGCCAGCAGCTTCCGACAGGGGGCCACCTACAATGAGCAGTTCTTC. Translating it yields CASSFRQGATYNEQFF.